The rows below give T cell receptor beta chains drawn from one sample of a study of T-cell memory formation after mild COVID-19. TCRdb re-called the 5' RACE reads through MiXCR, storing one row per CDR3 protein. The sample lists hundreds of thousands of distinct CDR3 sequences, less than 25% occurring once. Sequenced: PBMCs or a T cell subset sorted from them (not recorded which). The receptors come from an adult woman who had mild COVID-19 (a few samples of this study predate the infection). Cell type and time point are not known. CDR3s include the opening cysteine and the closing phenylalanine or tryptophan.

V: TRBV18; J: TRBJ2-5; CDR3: CASSPRMEEETQYF
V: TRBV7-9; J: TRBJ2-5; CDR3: CASSLNSQETQYF
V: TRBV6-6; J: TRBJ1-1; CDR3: CASSKPGQGNTEAFF
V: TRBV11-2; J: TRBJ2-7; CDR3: CASSSSNLAGTAYEQYF
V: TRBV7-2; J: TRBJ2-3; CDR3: CASSLTPRDRVIDTQYF
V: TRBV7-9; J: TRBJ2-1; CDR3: CASSLNGFNEQFF
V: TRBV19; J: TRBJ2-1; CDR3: CASSMVGSAGGNNEQFF
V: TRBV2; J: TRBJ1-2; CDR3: CASRGAFYGYTF
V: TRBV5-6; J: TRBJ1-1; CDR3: CASSSTRDSHLGAFF
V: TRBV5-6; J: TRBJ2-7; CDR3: CASSPRPTAYEQYF
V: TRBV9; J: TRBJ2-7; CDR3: CASSVDGGPGYEQYF
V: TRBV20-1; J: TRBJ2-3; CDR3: CSARTPLAPGDTQYF
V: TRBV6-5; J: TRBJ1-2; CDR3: CASRGQGGYGYTF
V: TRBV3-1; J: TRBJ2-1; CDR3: CASSQRTVHVEQFF
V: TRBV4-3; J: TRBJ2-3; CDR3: CASSLIDGKTDTQYF
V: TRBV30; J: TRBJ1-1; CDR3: CAWRATGDTTQAFF
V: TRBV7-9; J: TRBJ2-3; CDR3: CASSPRKREDLTDTQYF
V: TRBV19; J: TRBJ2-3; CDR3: CASSRDFLRTDTQYF
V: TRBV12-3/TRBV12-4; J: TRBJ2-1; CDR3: CASSPPSGRAYNEQFF
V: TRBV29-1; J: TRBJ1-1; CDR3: CSVEDRGYTEAFF
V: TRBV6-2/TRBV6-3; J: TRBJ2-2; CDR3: CASSYFPGGLAGELFF
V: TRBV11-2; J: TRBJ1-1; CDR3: CASSLVGVRGRLDTEAFF